Listed here are 3 T cell receptor beta chains from one sample, sequenced in a study of tissue T cells after allogeneic stem cell transplantation. Method: immunoSEQ multiplex PCR; TCRdb's copy keeps in-frame clones and lacks some. The table has just over 4,000 clones, roughly 50% seen once. Time point noted: mouse harvest day 14 after allogeneic transplant. Each mouse received 10^7 T-cell-depleted marrow cells plus 10^6 splenic CD5+ T cells by tail vein. Sequencing input: lymph node tissue. All receptors come from a female BALB/c mouse given C57BL/6 T cells with graft-versus-host disease after an allogeneic hematopoietic cell transplant.

Only a few counts were recorded for this clone. Gene names and germline refer to mouse. The missing CDR3 end, 1 residue past where the read stops, is filled in from the germline J gene. The rearrangement links TRBV23 to TRBJ1-4; TRBD1, the D gene given by the table, was not confirmed from the DNA. This CDR3 has 14 amino acids. Germline CDR1 KGHTA, CDR2 FQNQQP. The CDR3 region is CSSSQDTSNERLFF. The covered CDR3 bases are TGCTCCAGCAGTCAGGACACATCCAACGAAAGATTATTT.

Comment on this clone: Gene names denote mouse genes. The sequenced fragment ends 1 residue before the CDR3 boundary, so the rest is inferred from the germline J gene. The rearrangement links TRBV26 to TRBJ1-2; the match to TRBD1 covers 7 bases. Germline CDR1 and CDR2: KGHPV and FQNQEV (reference sequence). The CDR3 has 13 residues. The junction had 7 bases not matched to a gene; V was cut back by 6 bases and J by 6 bases. CDR3 sequence reads: CASSETGRPDYTF. CDR3 DNA (partial): TGTGCCAGCAGCGAGACAGGGAGGCCCGACTACACC.

To note about this clone: The genes and germline here are from mouse. Read data end 1 residue before the CDR3 end; the end is taken from the germline J gene. The rearrangement joins TRBV24 to TRBJ1-3, with 8 bases that match TRBD1. Germline CDR1 KGHTA, CDR2 FRNEEI. The trim removed 9 bases at V and 3 bases at J, leaving 7 bases unmatched. CDR3 length equals 14 residues. The sequenced CDR3 bases are TGTGCCAGACCAGGGGGCGCAAGTGGAAATACGCTCTAT. This encodes CARPGGASGNTLY. Given in full, the CDR3 is CARPGGASGNTLYF.